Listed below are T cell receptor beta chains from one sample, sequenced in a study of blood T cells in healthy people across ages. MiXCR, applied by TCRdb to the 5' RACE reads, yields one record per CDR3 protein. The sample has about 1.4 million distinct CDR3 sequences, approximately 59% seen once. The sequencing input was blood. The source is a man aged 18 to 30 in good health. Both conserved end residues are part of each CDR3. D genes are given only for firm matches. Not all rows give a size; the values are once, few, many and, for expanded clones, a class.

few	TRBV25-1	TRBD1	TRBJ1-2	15	CASSETGIEVTSYTF	TGTGCCAGCAGTGAGACAGGGATAGAAGTGACGAGCTACACCTTC
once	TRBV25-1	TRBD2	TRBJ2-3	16	CASSDERGSRTDTQYF	TGTGCCAGCAGTGATGAGCGGGGGTCCAGGACAGATACGCAGTATTTT
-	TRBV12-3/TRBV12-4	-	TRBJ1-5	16	CASSPGTVHSNQPQHF	TGTGCCAGCAGCCCCGGGACGGTGCATAGCAATCAGCCCCAGCATTTT
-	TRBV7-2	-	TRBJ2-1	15	CASSPLARRGDEQFF	TGTGCCAGCAGCCCACTGGCGCGCAGGGGAGACGAGCAGTTCTTC
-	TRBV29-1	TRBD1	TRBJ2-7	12	CSVRTGPHEQYF	TGCAGCGTGCGGACAGGGCCCCACGAGCAGTACTTC
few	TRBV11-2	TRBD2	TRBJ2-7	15	CASSSRLAGVYEQYF	TGTGCCAGCAGCTCGCGACTAGCGGGAGTGTACGAGCAGTACTTC
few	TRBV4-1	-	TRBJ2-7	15	CASSQDPAPHYEQYF	TGCGCCAGCAGCCAAGATCCTGCGCCACACTACGAGCAGTACTTC
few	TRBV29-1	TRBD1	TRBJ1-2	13	CSVEEWTGDGYTF	TGCAGCGTTGAGGAATGGACAGGAGATGGCTACACCTTC
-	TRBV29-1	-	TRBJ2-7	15	CSVRGGGLRFYEQYF	TGCAGCGTGAGGGGGGGGGGACTGCGCTTCTACGAGCAGTACTTC
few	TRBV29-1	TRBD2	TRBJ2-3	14	CSGLAGEETDTQYF	TGCAGCGGACTAGCGGGAGAAGAAACAGATACGCAGTATTTT
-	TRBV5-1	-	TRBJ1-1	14	CASSLAGGYTEAFF	TGTGCCAGCAGCTTAGCGGGGGGGTACACTGAAGCTTTCTTT
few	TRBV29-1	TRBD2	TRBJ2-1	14	CSALGTSGYNEQFF	TGCAGCGCCTTGGGGACTAGCGGCTACAATGAGCAGTTCTTC
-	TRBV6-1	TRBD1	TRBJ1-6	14	CASSERTGESPLHF	TGTGCCAGCAGTGAACGGACAGGGGAGTCACCCCTCCACTTT
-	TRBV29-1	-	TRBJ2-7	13	CSVEAPPSYEQYF	TGCAGCGTTGAGGCACCTCCTTCCTACGAGCAGTACTTC
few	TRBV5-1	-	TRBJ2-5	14	CASSRLVTQETQYF	TGCGCCAGCAGCCGACTAGTCACCCAAGAGACCCAGTACTTC
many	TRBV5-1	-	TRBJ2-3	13	CASSSASTDTQYF	TGTGCCAGCAGTTCCGCTAGCACAGATACGCAGTATTTT
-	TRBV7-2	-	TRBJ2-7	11	CASAHSYEQYF	TGTGCCAGCGCACATTCCTACGAGCAGTACTTC
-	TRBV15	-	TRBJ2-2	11	CATERTGELFF	TGTGCCACCGAACGGACCGGGGAGCTGTTTTTT
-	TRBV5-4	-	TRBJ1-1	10	CASSLSEAFF	TGTGCCAGCAGCTTGTCTGAAGCTTTCTTT
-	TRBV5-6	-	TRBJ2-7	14	CASSLGPFSYEQYF	TGTGCCAGCAGTTTGGGCCCATTCTCCTACGAGCAGTACTTC
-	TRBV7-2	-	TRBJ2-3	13	CASRVAATDAQYF	TGTGCCAGCAGGGTCGCGGCTACAGATGCGCAGTATTTT
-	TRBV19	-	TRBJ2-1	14	CASSIPGNYNEQFF	TGTGCCAGTAGTATTCCGGGAAACTACAATGAGCAGTTCTTC
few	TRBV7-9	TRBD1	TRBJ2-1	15	CASSVRQGEWNEQFF	TGTGCCAGCAGTGTAAGGCAGGGGGAATGGAATGAGCAGTTCTTC
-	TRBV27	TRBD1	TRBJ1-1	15	CASSIGTGVNTEAFF	TGTGCCAGCAGTATTGGAACAGGGGTGAACACTGAAGCTTTCTTT
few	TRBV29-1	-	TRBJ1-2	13	CSVVSQGLRGYTF	TGCAGCGTTGTTTCGCAGGGCTTACGCGGCTACACCTTC
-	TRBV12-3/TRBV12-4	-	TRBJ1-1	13	CAITMGGFTEAFF	TGTGCCATCACTATGGGGGGATTCACTGAAGCTTTCTTT
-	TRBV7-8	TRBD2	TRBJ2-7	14	CASTSGASGGRRYF	TGTGCCAGTACTTCCGGAGCTAGCGGGGGGCGGAGGTACTTC
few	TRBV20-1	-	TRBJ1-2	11	CSAVTYYGYTF	TGCAGTGCGGTGACGTACTATGGCTACACCTTC
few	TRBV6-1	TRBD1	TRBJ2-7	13	CASSATGFHEQYF	TGTGCCAGCAGTGCGACAGGGTTCCACGAGCAGTACTTC
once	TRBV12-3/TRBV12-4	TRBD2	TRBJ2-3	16	CASSRLAGANSNTQYF	TGTGCCAGCAGCCGTCTAGCGGGGGCGAACTCAAATACGCAGTATTTT
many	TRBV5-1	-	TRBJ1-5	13	CASSLMRGQPQHF	TGCGCCAGCAGCTTGATGCGAGGTCAGCCCCAGCATTTT
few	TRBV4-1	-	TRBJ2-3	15	CASSQDHSSTDTQYF	TGCGCCAGCAGCCAAGACCACTCGAGCACAGATACGCAGTATTTT
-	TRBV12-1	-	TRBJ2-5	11	CASSFGRKEYF	TGTGCCAGCAGCTTTGGGCGGAAGGAGTACTTC
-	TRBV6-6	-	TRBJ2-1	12	CASRPGSGEQFF	TGTGCCAGCAGGCCGGGTAGCGGTGAGCAGTTCTTC
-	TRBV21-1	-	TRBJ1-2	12	CASSTGPTLLTF	TGTGCCAGCAGCACGGGACCGACACTTCTCACCTTC
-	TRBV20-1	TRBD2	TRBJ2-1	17	CSARPWLQRDPYNEQFF	TGCAGTGCTCGCCCCTGGCTACAGCGGGATCCCTACAATGAGCAGTTCTTC
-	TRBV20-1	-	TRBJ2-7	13	CSARGETAYGQYF	TGCAGTGCTAGAGGGGAGACAGCCTACGGGCAGTACTTC
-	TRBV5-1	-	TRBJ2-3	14	CASRTSAAPDTQYF	TGCGCCAGCAGGACTAGTGCGGCCCCAGATACGCAGTATTTT
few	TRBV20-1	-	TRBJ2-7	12	CSDSSRAHEQYF	TGCAGTGACTCGAGCAGGGCCCACGAGCAGTACTTC
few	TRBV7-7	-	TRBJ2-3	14	CASSQGGGADTQYF	TGTGCTAGCAGCCAGGGCGGTGGAGCAGATACGCAGTATTTT
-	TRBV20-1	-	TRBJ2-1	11	CSARPEYEQFF	TGCAGTGCCCGGCCCGAATATGAGCAGTTCTTC
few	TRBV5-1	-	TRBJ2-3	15	CASSTGSSTTDTQYF	TGCGCCAGTTCCACAGGGAGTTCTACCACAGATACGCAGTATTTT
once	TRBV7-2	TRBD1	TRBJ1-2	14	CVSSLETGGIGYTF	TGTGTCAGCAGCTTAGAGACAGGGGGCATCGGCTACACCTTC
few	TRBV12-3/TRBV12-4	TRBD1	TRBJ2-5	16	CASSFMGQGYQETQYF	TGTGCCAGCAGTTTTATGGGACAGGGGTACCAAGAGACCCAGTACTTC
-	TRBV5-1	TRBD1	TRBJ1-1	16	CASSLIGQGSYTEAFF	TGCGCCAGCAGCTTGATTGGACAGGGGAGTTACACTGAAGCTTTCTTT
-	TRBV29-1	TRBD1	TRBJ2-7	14	CSVEDTGDTYEQYF	TGCAGCGTTGAAGATACAGGGGATACCTACGAGCAGTACTTC
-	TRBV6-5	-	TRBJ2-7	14	CASSYKGRTGEQYF	TGTGCCAGCAGTTACAAGGGACGGACGGGCGAGCAGTACTTC
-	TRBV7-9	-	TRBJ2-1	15	CASSLIPNPINEQFF	TGTGCCAGCAGCTTAATCCCGAACCCTATCAATGAGCAGTTCTTC
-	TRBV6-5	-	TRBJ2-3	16	CASSYSSLDLTDTQYF	TGTGCCAGCAGTTACTCATCACTAGACCTCACAGATACGCAGTATTTT
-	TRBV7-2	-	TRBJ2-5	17	CASSLDPRQARSSEQYF	TGTGCCAGCAGCTTAGATCCCCGACAGGCTCGCAGCAGTGAGCAGTACTTC
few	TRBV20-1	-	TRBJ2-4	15	CSARDPMAAKNIQYF	TGCAGTGCTAGAGACCCCATGGCCGCAAAAAACATTCAGTACTTC
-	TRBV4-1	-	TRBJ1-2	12	CASSHSRGGYTF	TGCGCCAGCAGCCATAGCCGGGGTGGCTACACCTTC
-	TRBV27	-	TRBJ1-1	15	CASSLLSGEKSEAFF	TGTGCCAGCAGTTTACTGTCAGGGGAGAAGTCTGAAGCTTTCTTT
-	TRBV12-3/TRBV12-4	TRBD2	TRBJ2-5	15	CASRISLAGQETQYF	TGTGCCAGCAGAATAAGCCTAGCGGGGCAAGAGACCCAGTACTTC